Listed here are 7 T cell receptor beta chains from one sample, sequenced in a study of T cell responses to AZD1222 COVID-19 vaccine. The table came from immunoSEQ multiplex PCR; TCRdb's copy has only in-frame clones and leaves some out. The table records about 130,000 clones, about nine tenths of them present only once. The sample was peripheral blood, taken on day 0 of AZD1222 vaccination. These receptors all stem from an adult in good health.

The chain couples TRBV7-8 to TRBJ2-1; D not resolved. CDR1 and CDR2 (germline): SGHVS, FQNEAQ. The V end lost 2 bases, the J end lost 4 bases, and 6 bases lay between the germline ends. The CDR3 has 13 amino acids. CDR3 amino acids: CASSLSRYNEQFF. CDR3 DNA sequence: TGTGCCAGCAGCTTATCCCGGTACAATGAGCAGTTCTTC. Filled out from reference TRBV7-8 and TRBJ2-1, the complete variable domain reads GAGVSQSPRYKVAKRGQDVALRCDPISGHVSLFWYQQALGQGPEFLTYFQNEAQLDKSGLPSDRFFAERPEGSVSTLKIQRTQQEDSAVYLCASSLSRYNEQFFGPGTRLTVL.

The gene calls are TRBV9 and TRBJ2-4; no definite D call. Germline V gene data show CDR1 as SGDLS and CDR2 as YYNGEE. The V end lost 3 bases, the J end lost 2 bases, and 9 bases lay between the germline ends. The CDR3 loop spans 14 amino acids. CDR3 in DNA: TGTGCCAGCAGCGGGGGTGAGTCCAAAAACATTCAGTACTTC. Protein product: CASSGGESKNIQYF. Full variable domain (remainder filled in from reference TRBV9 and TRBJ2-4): DSGVTQTPKHLITATGQRVTLRCSPRSGDLSVYWYQQSLDQGLQFLIQYYNGEERAKGNILERFSAQQFPDLHSELNLSSLELGDSALYFCASSGGESKNIQYFGAGTRLSVL.

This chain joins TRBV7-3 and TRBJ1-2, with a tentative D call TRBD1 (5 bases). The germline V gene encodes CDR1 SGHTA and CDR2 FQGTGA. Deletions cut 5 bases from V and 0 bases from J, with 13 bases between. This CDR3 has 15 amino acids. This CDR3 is CASSQQATTNYGYTF. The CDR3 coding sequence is TGTGCCAGCAGCCAACAGGCTACAACTAACTATGGCTACACCTTC.

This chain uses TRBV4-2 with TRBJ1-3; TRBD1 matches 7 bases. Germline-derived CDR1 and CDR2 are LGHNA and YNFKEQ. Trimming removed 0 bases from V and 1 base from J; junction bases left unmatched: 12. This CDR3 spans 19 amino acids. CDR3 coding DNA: TGTGCCAGCAGCCAAGAGAAAGCAGACAGGGTAAGGTCTGGAAACACCATATATTTT. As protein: CASSQEKADRVRSGNTIYF.

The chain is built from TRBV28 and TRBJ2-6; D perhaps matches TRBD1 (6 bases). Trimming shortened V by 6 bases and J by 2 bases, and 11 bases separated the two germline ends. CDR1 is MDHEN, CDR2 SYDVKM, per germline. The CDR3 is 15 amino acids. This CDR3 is CASSIGGAGANVLTF. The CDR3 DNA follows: TGTGCCAGCAGCATAGGGGGTGCTGGGGCCAACGTCCTGACTTTC.

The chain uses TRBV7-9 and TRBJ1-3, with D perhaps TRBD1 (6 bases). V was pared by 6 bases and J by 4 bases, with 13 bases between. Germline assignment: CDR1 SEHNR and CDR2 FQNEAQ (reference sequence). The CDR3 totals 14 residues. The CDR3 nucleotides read TGTGCCAGCAGTCCCGGGACAACCGGAAACACCATATATTTT. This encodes CASSPGTTGNTIYF.

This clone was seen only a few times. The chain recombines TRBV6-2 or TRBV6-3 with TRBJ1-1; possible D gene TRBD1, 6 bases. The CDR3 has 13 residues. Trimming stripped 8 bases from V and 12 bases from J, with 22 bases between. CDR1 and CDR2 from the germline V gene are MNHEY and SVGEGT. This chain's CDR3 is CASGLRTAVLTFF. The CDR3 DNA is TGTGCCAGCGGCCTGCGGACAGCGGTTCTTACTTTCTTT.